The clone carrying this T cell receptor beta chain was detected only once. The antigen remains unidentified. This sample stems from a study of beta chain features in type 1 diabetes. Sorting with CD45RO/CCR7/CD25/CD127/CD95/CD27 yielded naive, central memory, regulatory and stem-like memory CD4+ cells. Purities in excess of 95% were seen in all sorted populations. The study, taken as a whole, reports: For Type 1 diabetes patients, all four CD4+ subsets carried TCRB CDR3s that were moderately but significantly shorter. Equally in patients and controls, PCR might preferentially amplify shorter templates. A definitive answer on HLA type influencing TCRB rearrangement was not reached here.

Expressed TCRB transcripts were sequenced, since all the RNA that had been isolated was reverse transcribed. The data were produced by immunoSEQ multiplex PCR, yet TCRdb's version contains in-frame clones alone and is incomplete. The data contain about 22,000 clones, around 57% of them seen just once; the ten biggest clones take up approximately 0.39%. This TCR derives from a man aged 18 to 29 with type 1 diabetes. The sequenced sample was stem cell memory CD4+ T cells from blood.

CDR3 coding DNA: TGTGCCAGCTCACCCTACACCGACTTCTATGGCTACACCTTC. It codes for CASSPYTDFYGYTF. The gene calls are TRBV18 and TRBJ1-2; D is unclear. Looked up from germline, CDR1 is KGHSH and CDR2 is LQKENI. Trimming shortened V by 3 bases and J by 4 bases, and 12 bases separated the two germline ends. The CDR3 consists of 14 residues.